The next 24 T cell receptor beta chains were all read from a single sample in a study of CD8 T cells in Susac syndrome. The RNA input was roughly 0.45 to 1 ug, and it was reverse transcribed with random hexamers. TCRdb independently ran MiXCR on the immunoSEQ multiplex PCR reads; one entry per CDR3 protein. This table holds some 130,000 distinct CDR3 sequences, 95% found once. The sequenced material came from CD8+ T cells from PBMCs. The receptors originated from a human donor with Susac syndrome.

V gene TRBV6-5 combines with J gene TRBJ2-3; 15 nucleotides agree with TRBD2. The germline CDR1 and CDR2 sequences are MNHEY and SVGAGI. The CDR3 extends over 15 amino acids. Germline trimming cut 6 bases from V and 3 bases from J; bases unmatched to any gene: 1. The CDR3 spells CASRGLAGGTDTQYF. CDR3 coding DNA: TGTGCCAGCAGGGGACTAGCGGGAGGTACAGATACGCAGTATTTT.

V and J are TRBV6-5 and TRBJ2-1, with 8 bases matching TRBD2. Losses at the gene ends were 2 bases for V and 5 bases for J; bases not matched to a gene: 14. This CDR3 has 18 amino acids. CDR1 and CDR2 from the germline V gene are MNHEY and SVGAGI. CDR3: CASSYLAQGGRIDNEQFF. DNA of the CDR3: TGTGCCAGCAGTTACCTCGCACAAGGCGGGAGGATTGACAATGAGCAGTTCTTC.

The rearrangement links TRBV7-9 to TRBJ2-7, with 7 bases lining up with TRBD1. Germline V lookup: CDR1 SEHNR, CDR2 FQNEAQ (reference sequence). The CDR3 sequence is 13 residues long. Germline trimming cut 8 bases from V and 11 bases from J; bases unmatched to any gene: 15. CDR3 bases: TGTGCCAGCCACCAACTAGAAACAGGGGCCGAGTACTTC. Amino acids: CASHQLETGAEYF.

This chain joins TRBV7-6 and TRBJ2-7; TRBD2 aligns across 7 bases. This CDR3 region has 15 residues. Germline CDR1 is SGHVS and CDR2 is FNYEAQ. V lost 5 bases, J lost 2 bases, and 9 bases stayed unmatched. The CDR3 sequence is CASSRGGAPPYEQYF. CDR3 DNA: TGTGCCAGCAGCCGGGGAGGGGCCCCACCCTACGAGCAGTACTTC.

The CDR3 bases are TGCGCCAGCAGCCACCTCGGGGGGGGCAGTTCCTACGAGCAGTACTTC. Translating it yields CASSHLGGGSSYEQYF. The V call is TRBV4-1, the J call TRBJ2-7; 8 bases map to TRBD2. The CDR3 is 16 amino acids. Trimming cost V 3 bases and J 1 base; bases outside gene matches: 8. CDR1 and CDR2 (germline): MGHRA, YSYEKL.

The chain uses TRBV5-1 and TRBJ2-1, with 12 bases fitting TRBD2. The V segment lost 0 bases and the J segment 4 bases; nucleotides outside the gene matches: 2. CDR3 size: 16 residues. In germline, CDR1 is SGHRS, CDR2 YFSETQ. The CDR3 DNA reads as TGCGCCAGCAGCTTGGGGGGACTAGCGGGTTACAATGAGCAGTTCTTC. It specifies CASSLGGLAGYNEQFF.

The rearrangement uses TRBV20-1 and TRBJ2-1, with TRBD2 matching 9 bases. The V gene's germline CDR1 is DFQATT and CDR2 SNEGSKA (reference sequence). This CDR3 is 16 amino acids long. The J segment lost 3 bases and the V segment lost 0 bases, leaving 6 bases of the junction unmatched. The CDR3: CSARDHRLAVYNEQFF. DNA of the CDR3: TGCAGTGCTAGAGATCACCGACTAGCGGTCTACAATGAGCAGTTCTTC.

The chain is built from TRBV4-1 and TRBJ2-2, with D possibly called TRBD1 or TRBD2 (5 bases each). The CDR3 has 16 amino acids. V lost 3 bases and J 6 bases, leaving 17 bases between the germline ends. Germline V gene lookup returns CDR1 MGHRA and CDR2 YSYEKL. The CDR3 protein is CASSHHSRDGAGELFF. The CDR3 nucleotides are TGCGCCAGCAGCCATCACTCCCGGGACGGCGCCGGGGAGCTGTTTTTT.

The J gene is TRBJ1-5, the V gene TRBV9, with 8 bases aligning to TRBD1. Trimming removed 7 bases from V and 1 base from J; junction bases left unmatched: 1. There are 13 residues in the CDR3. The germline V gene has CDR1 SGDLS and CDR2 YYNGEE. The CDR3 loop is CASGQGSNQPQHF. CDR3 sequence (DNA): TGTGCCAGCGGACAGGGCAGCAATCAGCCCCAGCATTTT.

The rearrangement links TRBV7-9 to TRBJ2-1; D not certain. CDR1 and CDR2 from the germline V gene are SEHNR and FQNEAQ (reference sequence). Trimming removed 3 bases from V and 5 bases from J, with 8 bases in between. This CDR3 is 13 amino acids long. CDR3 coding DNA: TGTGCCAGCAGCTTTCGGGCAGACAATGAGCAGTTCTTC. Amino acid sequence: CASSFRADNEQFF.

The V gene is TRBV6-5, the J gene TRBJ2-2, with D unresolved. The ends were cut back, 6 bases at V and 6 bases at J, with 17 bases in the middle. The germline V gene has CDR1 MNHEY and CDR2 SVGAGI. The CDR3 has 15 amino acids. The CDR3 coding sequence is TGTGCCAGCAGCCCATTCTCTGGAGTGGCCGGGGAGCTGTTTTTT. It yields the protein CASSPFSGVAGELFF.

This chain links TRBV7-2 with TRBJ2-1; TRBD2 agrees at 12 bases. V shed 1 base and J 4 bases; nucleotides not matched to a gene: 5. This CDR3 contains 17 residues. Per the germline V gene, CDR1 is SGHTA and CDR2 is FQGNSA. CDR3 DNA sequence: TGTGCCAGCAGCTTAGGACTAGCGGGAGCTATATACAATGAGCAGTTCTTC. Protein: CASSLGLAGAIYNEQFF.

This chain uses TRBV3-1 with TRBJ1-1, with D unclear. V shed 1 base and J shed 0 bases, with 9 bases lying between them. The V gene's germline CDR1 is LGHDT and CDR2 YNNKEL (reference sequence). This CDR3 is built from 15 residues. The CDR3 DNA sequence: TGTGCCAGCAGCCAAGTTGGAGAGATGAACACTGAAGCTTTCTTT. This translates into CASSQVGEMNTEAFF. Full variable domain (outside the CDR3, taken from reference TRBV3-1 and TRBJ1-1): DTAVSQTPKYLVTQMGNDKSIKCEQNLGHDTMYWYKQDSKKFLKIMFSYNNKELIINETVPNRFSPKSPDKAHLNLHINSLELGDSAVYFCASSQVGEMNTEAFFGQGTRLTVV.

The chain couples TRBV27 to TRBJ2-7, with D perhaps assigned TRBD1 or TRBD2 (5 bases each). Per the germline V gene, CDR1 is MNHEY and CDR2 is SMNVEV (reference sequence). The V and J ends lost 6 bases and 3 bases respectively, with 15 bases between them. This CDR3 spans 14 amino acids. This CDR3 reads CASRHGGESYEQYF. CDR3 nucleotide sequence: TGTGCCAGCAGGCATGGGGGAGAAAGCTACGAGCAGTACTTC.

The chain is built from TRBV29-1 and TRBJ1-1, with 7 nucleotides matching TRBD1. V shed 6 bases, J shed 6 bases, and the junction held 4 bases outside the gene matches. The CDR3 loop spans 11 amino acids. Germline CDR1 and CDR2: SQVTM and ANQGSEA. The CDR3 reads CSVAGTAEAFF. The CDR3 nucleotides read TGCAGCGTCGCGGGGACAGCTGAAGCTTTCTTT.

The chain carries TRBV27 and TRBJ2-1, with 9 positions matching TRBD1. V gave up 4 bases and J gave up 0 bases; unmatched junction bases: 1. CDR1 and CDR2 (germline): MNHEY, SMNVEV (reference sequence). CDR3 size: 15 residues. CDR3 nucleotide sequence: TGTGCCAGCAGTTGGGGACAGGGCTCCTACAATGAGCAGTTCTTC. It yields the protein CASSWGQGSYNEQFF.

The V call is TRBV19, the J call TRBJ1-5; no firm D call. The germline V gene has CDR1 LNHDA and CDR2 SQIVND (reference sequence). V was clipped by 1 base and J by 3 bases, with 4 bases between them. This CDR3 spans 13 amino acids. The CDR3 nucleotides read TGTGCCAGTAGTATAGGACACAATCAGCCCCAGCATTTT. Translation: CASSIGHNQPQHF.

This CDR3 is CASIVPQPQHF. CDR3 nucleotides: TGTGCCAGCATCGTCCCACAGCCCCAGCATTTT. This rearrangement joins TRBV9 to TRBJ1-5; D call uncertain. Trimming shortened V by 6 bases and J by 7 bases, and 8 bases separated the two germline ends. Germline V lookup: CDR1 SGDLS, CDR2 YYNGEE. The CDR3 is 11 residues long.

This chain uses TRBV7-9 with TRBJ2-5, with a tentative D call TRBD1 (7 bases). Per the germline V gene, CDR1 is SEHNR and CDR2 is FQNEAQ (reference sequence). With 4 bases removed from V and 2 bases from J, the gap between germline ends came to 11 bases. This CDR3 spans 14 amino acids. This chain's CDR3 is CASSSGGLQETQYF. Here the CDR3 DNA reads TGTGCCAGCAGCTCAGGGGGACTTCAAGAGACCCAGTACTTC.

This clonotype occurred a few times. This chain joins TRBV20-1 and TRBJ2-7; tentatively, D is TRBD1 or TRBD2 (5 bases each). Looked up from germline, CDR1 is DFQATT and CDR2 is SNEGSKA (reference sequence). V lost 4 bases, J lost 3 bases, and 13 bases lay in between. The CDR3 runs 13 residues. The CDR3: CSAKGRRNYEQYF. Here the CDR3 DNA reads TGCAGTGCTAAGGGACGCCGGAACTACGAGCAGTACTTC.

This rearrangement joins TRBV5-1 to TRBJ2-1, with D hard to call. Germline assignment: CDR1 SGHRS and CDR2 YFSETQ. Trimming removed 3 bases at V and 8 bases at J, with 6 bases between. The CDR3 contains 11 residues. CDR3 coding DNA: TGCGCCAGCAGCTCCCCATATGAGCAGTTCTTC. It codes for CASSSPYEQFF.

The chain recombines TRBV4-1 with TRBJ2-1, with TRBD2 identical over 10 bases. The CDR3 is 17 residues long. The germline V gene has CDR1 MGHRA and CDR2 YSYEKL. Germline trimming cut 5 bases from V and 4 bases from J; bases unmatched to any gene: 11. As DNA, the CDR3 is TGCGCCAGCAGCGGACAGGGCGGACTAGCGGTTTACAATGAGCAGTTCTTC. Encoded protein: CASSGQGGLAVYNEQFF.

V is TRBV27 and J is TRBJ2-5, with no clear D. V was clipped by 2 bases and J by 4 bases, with 8 bases between them. There are 13 residues in the CDR3. The germline V gene has CDR1 MNHEY and CDR2 SMNVEV (reference sequence). CDR3 protein: CASSLLITETQYF. The CDR3 DNA reads as TGTGCCAGCAGTTTACTGATCACAGAGACCCAGTACTTC.

The chain joins TRBV28 to TRBJ2-1; D is possibly TRBD2 (6 bases). Germline V CDR1 and CDR2: MDHEN, SYDVKM. V lost 6 bases, J lost 4 bases, and 19 bases lay in between. The CDR3 contains 16 residues. This CDR3 is CASSSPSEEDYNEQFF. In DNA, the CDR3 is TGTGCCAGCAGCTCCCCTAGCGAGGAGGATTACAATGAGCAGTTCTTC.